The 13 T cell receptor beta chains in this list originate from one sample, sequenced in a study of shared T cell receptors in the human thymus. Produced via immunoSEQ multiplex PCR; TCRdb's table is partial and in-frame only. The sample lists roughly 710,000 clones; roughly 85% were seen once. This same sample was also taken into another study, of human thymus T cells.

The sample was thymocytes. The receptors were sampled from a girl under three years old with a congenital heart defect.

V gene TRBV28 combines with J gene TRBJ1-5; 10 nucleotides agree with TRBD1. The CDR3 length is 20 residues. J was trimmed by 0 bases and V by 5 bases; bases with no gene match: 16. Germline V gives CDR1 MDHEN, CDR2 SYDVKM. In DNA, the CDR3 is TGTGCCAGCAGTCCACGGAGGGGGGACAGGGGCTATCATAGCAATCAGCCCCAGCATTTT. It is translated as CASSPRRGDRGYHSNQPQHF. Based on the CDR3 plus reference TRBV28 and TRBJ1-5, the full variable domain is DVKVTQSSRYLVKRTGEKVFLECVQDMDHENMFWYRQDPGLGLRLIYFSYDVKMKEKGDIPEGYSVSREKKERFSLILESASTNQTSMYLCASSPRRGDRGYHSNQPQHFGDGTRLSIL.

In its sample, this clone was seen once. J is TRBJ1-5 and V is TRBV7-2; 9 bases fit TRBD1. CDR3 size: 16 residues. With V trimmed by 1 base and J by 7 bases, 8 bases remained unmatched. Germline CDR1 SGHTA, CDR2 FQGNSA. The CDR3 region has the DNA TGTGCCAGCAGCTTAGACGGGACAGGGACGGGGCAGCCCCAGCATTTT. This sequence encodes CASSLDGTGTGQPQHF.

This clone has only a few counts. The chain joins TRBV7-9 to TRBJ1-1; no firm D call. Deletions cut 5 bases from V and 5 bases from J, with 12 bases between. CDR3 length equals 13 residues. Germline CDR1 reads SEHNR; CDR2 reads FQNEAQ (reference sequence). The CDR3 bases are TGTGCCAGCAGCACACCCATCCTGACTGAAGCTTTCTTT. Translation: CASSTPILTEAFF.

The CDR3 DNA reads as TGTGCCAGCAGTGAACTTGGGACAGGGGGCACAGATACGCAGTATTTT. This codes for CASSELGTGGTDTQYF. V is TRBV2 and J is TRBJ2-3; the match to TRBD1 covers 10 bases. The germline V gene has CDR1 SNHLY and CDR2 FYNNEI. This CDR3 is built from 16 residues. V lost 2 bases to trimming and J lost 1 base; unmatched junction nucleotides: 3.

V usage is TRBV7-2 and J usage is TRBJ2-1; D perhaps matches TRBD2 (6 bases). Looked up from germline, CDR1 is SGHTA and CDR2 is FQGNSA. The CDR3 is made up of 14 amino acids. V gave up 0 bases and J gave up 5 bases, with 8 bases separating them. The CDR3 DNA follows: TGTGCCAGCAGCTTAGCTAGCGGCGACAATGAGCAGTTCTTC. Amino acids: CASSLASGDNEQFF.

Regarding this clone: The junction and the germline gene differ at one end; a read error may be behind it. The sample has other DNA sequences that encode this CDR3 too. The chain combines TRBV27 with TRBJ1-6; 7 bases line up with TRBD1. There are 13 residues in the CDR3. Germline CDR1 and CDR2: MNHEY and SMNVEV (reference sequence). The DNA of the CDR3 is TGTGCCACAAGACAGGGAGAGAATTCCCCCCTCCACTTT. It is translated as CATRQGENSPLHF.

The chain carries TRBV7-6 and TRBJ1-1, with 9 bases fitting TRBD1. Germline trimming cut 5 bases from V and 10 bases from J; bases unmatched to any gene: 23. The length of the CDR3 is 18 residues. In germline, CDR1 is SGHVS, CDR2 FNYEAQ. The CDR3 reads CASSQTTGGLLDCSPAFF. For the CDR3, the DNA is TGTGCCAGCAGCCAAACCACAGGGGGCCTATTGGATTGTAGTCCAGCTTTCTTT.

V and J are TRBV5-1 and TRBJ2-5; D ambiguous. CDR3 length: 16 residues. Trimming left V 4 bases short and J 0 bases short, with 16 bases between. Germline CDR1 and CDR2: SGHRS and YFSETQ. The CDR3 coding sequence is TGCGCCAGCAGCAATGCTCAAGCCCCGTACCAAGAGACCCAGTACTTC. It yields the protein CASSNAQAPYQETQYF.

The genes are TRBV14 and TRBJ1-1; tentatively, D is TRBD1 (5 bases). CDR1 and CDR2 from the germline V gene are SGHDN and FVKESK. The CDR3 loop spans 17 amino acids. Trimming took 1 base from V and 1 from J, leaving 16 bases between them. The CDR3 nucleotides read TGTGCCAGCAGCCAAGCGGATGGGGCAGGACCGAACACTGAAGCTTTCTTT. Its translation: CASSQADGAGPNTEAFF.

The chain is built from TRBV6-6 and TRBJ2-3; possibly TRBD1 for D (6 bases). This CDR3 is 14 amino acids long. Germline V gene sequence: CDR1 MNHNY, CDR2 SVGAGI (reference sequence). V shed 2 bases and J shed 5 bases, with 11 bases lying between them. The CDR3 reads CASSYRTAVDTQYF. CDR3 coding DNA: TGTGCCAGCAGTTACCGGACAGCAGTAGATACGCAGTATTTT.

The chain links TRBV11-2 to TRBJ2-3; weak D call: TRBD2 (6 bases). Germline assignment: CDR1 SGHAT and CDR2 FQNNGV. Trimming left V 6 bases short and J 3 bases short, with 22 bases between. The CDR3 extends over 17 amino acids. The CDR3 region has the DNA TGTGCCAGCAGTTTTTACCGCTCCGGGACTCAGACAGATACGCAGTATTTT. The encoded protein is CASSFYRSGTQTDTQYF.

The chain combines TRBV27 with TRBJ2-5, with TRBD2 matching over 9 bases. Losses at the gene ends were 4 bases for V and 5 bases for J; bases not matched to a gene: 2. CDR3 size: 13 residues. Germline CDR1 MNHEY, CDR2 SMNVEV (reference sequence). This CDR3 is CASSSAGGETQYF. CDR3 nucleotides: TGTGCCAGCAGTTCAGCGGGGGGCGAGACCCAGTACTTC.

The chain couples TRBV29-1 to TRBJ1-1, with 8 nucleotides matching TRBD1. The CDR3 spans 18 residues. Trimming cost V 0 bases and J 1 base; bases outside gene matches: 13. The germline gives CDR1 SQVTM, CDR2 ANQGSEA. The CDR3: CSVEEEDRAVRQNTEAFF. In DNA form, the CDR3 reads TGCAGCGTTGAAGAGGAGGACAGGGCGGTTAGGCAGAACACTGAAGCTTTCTTT. The variable domain in full, with the rest retrieved from reference TRBV29-1 and TRBJ1-1, is SAVISQKPSRDICQRGTSLTIQCQVDSQVTMMFWYRQQPGQSLTLIATANQGSEATYESGFVIDKFPISRPNLTFSTLTVSNMSPEDSSIYLCSVEEEDRAVRQNTEAFFGQGTRLTVV.